The subject of this entry is one T cell receptor (beta chain). The target antigen is unknown. Axillary draining lymph nodes of breast cancer patients supplied the node samples. In TCRdb, the multiplex PCR reads were re-called with MiXCR into one record per CDR3 protein. The sample has 150,000 to 200,000 distinct CDR3 sequences, about 30% seen once; the top ten hold 3.8%. The data stem from a study of breast tumors, draining lymph nodes, adjacent tissues. Notes on the study in general: Tumor TCR diversity was below lymph nodes but above nontumor tissue. Data fit most tumor T cells coming from lymph node, expanding in tumor. That most tumor T cells come from lymph nodes remained unproven.

There are 16 residues in the CDR3. V was pared by 5 bases and J by 1 base, with 17 bases between. Germline V gene data show CDR1 as MNHEY and CDR2 as SVGAGI. The sequenced sample consisted of axillary lymph node tissue. The receptor was derived from a female donor with breast cancer. Some clones in this sample may be carry-over from other donors' samples. V is TRBV6-5 and J is TRBJ1-1; D gene ambiguous. The CDR3 DNA is TGTGCCAGCAGTCCCCTGCGAGGCACCCGGAACACTGAAGCTTTCTTT. This encodes CASSPLRGTRNTEAFF.